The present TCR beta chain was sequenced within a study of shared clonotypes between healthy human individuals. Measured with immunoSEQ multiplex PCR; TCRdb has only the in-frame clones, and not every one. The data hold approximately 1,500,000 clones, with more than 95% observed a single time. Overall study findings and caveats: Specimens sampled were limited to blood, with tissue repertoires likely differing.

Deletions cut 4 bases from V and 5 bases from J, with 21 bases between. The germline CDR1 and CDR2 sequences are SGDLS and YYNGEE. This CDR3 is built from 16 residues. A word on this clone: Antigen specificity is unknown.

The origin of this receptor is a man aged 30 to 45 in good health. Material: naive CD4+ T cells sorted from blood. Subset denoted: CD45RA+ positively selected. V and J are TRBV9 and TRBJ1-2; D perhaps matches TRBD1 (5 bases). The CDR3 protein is CASSRKGQGPSYGYTF. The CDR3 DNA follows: TGTGCCAGCAGCAGGAAAGGCCAGGGCCCTTCATATGGCTACACCTTC. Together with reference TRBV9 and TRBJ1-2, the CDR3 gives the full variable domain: DSGVTQTPKHLITATGQRVTLRCSPRSGDLSVYWYQQSLDQGLQFLIQYYNGEERAKGNILERFSAQQFPDLHSELNLSSLELGDSALYFCASSRKGQGPSYGYTFGSGTRLTVV.